Many counts were recorded for the clone carrying this TCR beta chain. Its antigen is as yet unknown. V lost 1 base, J lost 2 bases, and 12 bases lay in between. The CDR3 extends over 15 amino acids. The germline V gene encodes CDR1 DFQATT and CDR2 SNEGSKA (reference sequence). A NOSPECS grade of at least 4, a Clinical Activity Score of at least 3 and duration under 3 months were recorded in ophthalmopathy patients. The PBMCs were sourced from fresh peripheral blood (approximately 10 ml). Amplified TCR beta CDR3 regions derived from RNA transcripts. First-round RT-PCR with HTBI primers amplified the TCR CDR3 region. Via MiXCR, TCRdb re-called the multiplex PCR reads, giving one row per CDR3 protein. The table lists about 400,000 distinct CDR3 sequences, around 15% of them singletons. The record originates from a study of T cells in Graves' hyperthyroidism and ophthalmopathy. Broader study findings: Most clonotypes expanded in the thyroid (above 0.001) were also present in blood.

The J gene is TRBJ2-1, the V gene TRBV20-1, with D perhaps TRBD2 (5 bases). This receptor was taken from a man between 18 and 29 years old with Graves' ophthalmopathy. The sequenced sample was blood. The CDR3 DNA reads as TGCAGTGCTAGAGTTGCCCCGGGAACCTACAATGAGCAGTTCTTC. This gives the protein CSARVAPGTYNEQFF.